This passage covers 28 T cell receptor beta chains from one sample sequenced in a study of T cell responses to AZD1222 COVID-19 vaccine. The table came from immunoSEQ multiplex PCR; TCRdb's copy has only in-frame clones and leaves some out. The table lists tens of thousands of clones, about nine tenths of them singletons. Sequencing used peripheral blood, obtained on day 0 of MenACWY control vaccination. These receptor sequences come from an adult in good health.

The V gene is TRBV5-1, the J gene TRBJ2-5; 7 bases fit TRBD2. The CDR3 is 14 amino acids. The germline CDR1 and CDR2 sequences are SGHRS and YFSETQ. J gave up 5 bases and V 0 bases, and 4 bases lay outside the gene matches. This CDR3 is CASSLDVGGETQYF. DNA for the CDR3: TGCGCCAGCAGCTTGGATGTGGGAGGGGAGACCCAGTACTTC.

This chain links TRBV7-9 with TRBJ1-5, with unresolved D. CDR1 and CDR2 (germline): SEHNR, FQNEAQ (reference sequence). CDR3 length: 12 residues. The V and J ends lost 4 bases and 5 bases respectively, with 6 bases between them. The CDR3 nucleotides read TGTGCCAGCAGCTCAGTGGATCAGCCCCAGCATTTT. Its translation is CASSSVDQPQHF.

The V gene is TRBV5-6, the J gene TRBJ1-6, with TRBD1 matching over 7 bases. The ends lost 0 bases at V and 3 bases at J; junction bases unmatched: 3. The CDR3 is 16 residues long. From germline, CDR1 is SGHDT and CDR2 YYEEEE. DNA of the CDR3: TGTGCCAGCAGCTTGGGACAGGGATTCTATAATTCACCCCTCCACTTT. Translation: CASSLGQGFYNSPLHF.

The CDR3, as DNA: TGTGCCAGCAGCCCGACTAGAGCTAGCACAGATACGCAGTATTTT. Amino acid sequence: CASSPTRASTDTQYF. V and J are TRBV11-2 and TRBJ2-3; the D gene is possibly TRBD2 (6 bases). This CDR3 is built from 15 residues. CDR1 and CDR2 (germline): SGHAT, FQNNGV. V lost 5 bases, J lost 0 bases, and 12 bases lay in between.

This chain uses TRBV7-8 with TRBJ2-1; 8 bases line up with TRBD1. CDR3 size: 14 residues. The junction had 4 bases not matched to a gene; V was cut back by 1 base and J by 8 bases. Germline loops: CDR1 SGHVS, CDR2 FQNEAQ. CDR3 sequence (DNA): TGTGCCAGCAGCTTAGGGACAGGGTTCGATGAGCAGTTCTTC. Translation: CASSLGTGFDEQFF.

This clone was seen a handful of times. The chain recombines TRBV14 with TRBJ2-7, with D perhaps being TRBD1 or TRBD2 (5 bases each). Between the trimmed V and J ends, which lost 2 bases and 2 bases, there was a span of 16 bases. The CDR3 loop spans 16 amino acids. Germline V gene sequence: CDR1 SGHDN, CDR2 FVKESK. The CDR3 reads CASSQLSWDATYEQYF. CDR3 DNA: TGTGCCAGCAGCCAATTGAGTTGGGACGCTACCTACGAGCAGTACTTC.

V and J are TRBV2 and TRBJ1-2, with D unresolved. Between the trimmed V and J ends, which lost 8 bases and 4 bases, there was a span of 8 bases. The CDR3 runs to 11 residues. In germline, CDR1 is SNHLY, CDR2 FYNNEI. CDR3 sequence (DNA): TGTGCCAGCTCCCCCTTCTATGGCTACACCTTC. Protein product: CASSPFYGYTF. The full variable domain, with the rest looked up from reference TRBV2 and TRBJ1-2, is EPEVTQTPSHQVTQMGQEVILRCVPISNHLYFYWYRQILGQKVEFLVSFYNNEISEKSEIFDDQFSVERPDGSNFTLKIRSTKLEDSAMYFCASSPFYGYTFGSGTRLTVV.

The DNA for the CDR3 is TGTGCCAGCAGAGACACCGGGACAGGGTTTGAAAAACTGTTTTTT. It specifies CASRDTGTGFEKLFF. The chain joins TRBV2 to TRBJ1-4; 9 bases line up with TRBD1. There are 15 residues in the CDR3. Germline-derived CDR1 and CDR2 are SNHLY and FYNNEI. V gave up 6 bases and J gave up 7 bases; unmatched junction bases: 9.

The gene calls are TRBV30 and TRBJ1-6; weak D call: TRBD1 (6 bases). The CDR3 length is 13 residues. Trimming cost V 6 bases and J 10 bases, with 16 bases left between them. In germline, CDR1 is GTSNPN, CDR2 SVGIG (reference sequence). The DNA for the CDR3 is TGTGCCTGTCGACAGGTGGCTAGCTCACCCCTCCACTTT. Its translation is CACRQVASSPLHF.

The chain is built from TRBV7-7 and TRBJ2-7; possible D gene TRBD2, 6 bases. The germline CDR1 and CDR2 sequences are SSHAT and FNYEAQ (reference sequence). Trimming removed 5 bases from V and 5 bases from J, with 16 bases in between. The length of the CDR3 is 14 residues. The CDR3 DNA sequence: TGTGCCAGCAGCCCAATGGAGGGTAATCACGAGCAGTACTTC. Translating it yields CASSPMEGNHEQYF.

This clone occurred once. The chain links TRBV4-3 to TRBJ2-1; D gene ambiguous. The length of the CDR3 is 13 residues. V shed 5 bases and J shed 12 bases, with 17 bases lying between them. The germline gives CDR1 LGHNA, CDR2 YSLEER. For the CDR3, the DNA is TGCGCCAGCAGCTTTTCGACGGGCGGCGCGCAGTTCTTC. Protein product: CASSFSTGGAQFF.

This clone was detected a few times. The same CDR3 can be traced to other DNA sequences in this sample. CDR3 coding DNA: TGTGCCACCAGTGACCATAGAGATGAGCAGTTCTTC. Its protein product is CATSDHRDEQFF. This sequence joins TRBV24-1 and TRBJ2-1; D gene uncertain. V lost 4 bases, J lost 8 bases, and 8 bases lay in between. The CDR3 spans 12 residues. Germline loops: CDR1 KGHDR, CDR2 SFDVKD.

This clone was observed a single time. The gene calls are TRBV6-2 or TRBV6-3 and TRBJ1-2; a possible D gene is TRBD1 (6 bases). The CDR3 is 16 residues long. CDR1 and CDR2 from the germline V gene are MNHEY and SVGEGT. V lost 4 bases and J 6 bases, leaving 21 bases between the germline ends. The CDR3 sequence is CASSWASTGGGDGYTF. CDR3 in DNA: TGTGCCAGCAGTTGGGCCTCGACAGGCGGGGGAGATGGCTACACCTTC.

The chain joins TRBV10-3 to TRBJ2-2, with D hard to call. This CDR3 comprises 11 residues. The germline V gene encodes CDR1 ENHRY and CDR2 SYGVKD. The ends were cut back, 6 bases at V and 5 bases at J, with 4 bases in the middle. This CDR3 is CAISETGELFF. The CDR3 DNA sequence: TGTGCCATCAGCGAGACCGGGGAGCTGTTTTTT.

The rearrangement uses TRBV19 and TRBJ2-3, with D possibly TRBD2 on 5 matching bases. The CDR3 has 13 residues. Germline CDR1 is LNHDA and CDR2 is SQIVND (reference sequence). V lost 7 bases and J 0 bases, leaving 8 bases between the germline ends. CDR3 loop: CASTGSSTDTQYF. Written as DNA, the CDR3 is TGTGCCAGTACGGGGTCGAGCACAGATACGCAGTATTTT.

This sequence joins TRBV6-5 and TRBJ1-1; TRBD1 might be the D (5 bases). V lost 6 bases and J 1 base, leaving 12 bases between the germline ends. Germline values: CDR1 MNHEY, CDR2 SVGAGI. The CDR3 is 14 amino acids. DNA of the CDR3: TGTGCCAGCAGCCTCCGGCAGGGGAACACTGAAGCTTTCTTT. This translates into CASSLRQGNTEAFF.

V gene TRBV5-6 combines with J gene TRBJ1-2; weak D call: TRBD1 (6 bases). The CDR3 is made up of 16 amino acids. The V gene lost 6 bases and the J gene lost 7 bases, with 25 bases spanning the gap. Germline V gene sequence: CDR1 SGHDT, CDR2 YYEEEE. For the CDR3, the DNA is TGTGCCAGCATCCCGAAACCCCAGGGGAGGCAGAGTGGCTACACCTTC. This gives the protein CASIPKPQGRQSGYTF.

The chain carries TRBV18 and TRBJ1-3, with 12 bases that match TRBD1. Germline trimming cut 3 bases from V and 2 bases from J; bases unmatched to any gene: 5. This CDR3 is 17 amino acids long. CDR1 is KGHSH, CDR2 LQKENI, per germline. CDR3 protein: CASSPGQGASAGNTIYF. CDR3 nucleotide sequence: TGTGCCAGCTCACCGGGACAGGGGGCCTCGGCTGGAAACACCATATATTTT. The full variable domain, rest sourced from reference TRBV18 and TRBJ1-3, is NAGVMQNPRHLVRRRGQEARLRCSPMKGHSHVYWYRQLPEEGLKFMVYLQKENIIDESGMPKERFSAEFPKEGPSILRIQQVVRGDSAAYFCASSPGQGASAGNTIYFGEGSWLTVV.

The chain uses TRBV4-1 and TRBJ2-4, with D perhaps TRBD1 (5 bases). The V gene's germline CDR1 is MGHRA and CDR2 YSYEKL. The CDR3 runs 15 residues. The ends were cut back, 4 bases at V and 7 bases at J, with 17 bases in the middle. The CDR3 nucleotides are TGCGCCAGCAGCCCAGAACAGGACCCCAGGAACATTCAGTACTTC. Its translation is CASSPEQDPRNIQYF.

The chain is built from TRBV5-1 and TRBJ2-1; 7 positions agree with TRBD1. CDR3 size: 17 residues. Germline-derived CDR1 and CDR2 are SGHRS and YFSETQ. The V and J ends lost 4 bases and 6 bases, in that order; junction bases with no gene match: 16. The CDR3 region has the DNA TGCGCCAGCAGCCCGGCAGCCGGGACAGATTTTCTCAATGAGCAGTTCTTC. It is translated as CASSPAAGTDFLNEQFF. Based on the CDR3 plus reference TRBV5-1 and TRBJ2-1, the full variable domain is KAGVTQTPRYLIKTRGQQVTLSCSPISGHRSVSWYQQTPGQGLQFLFEYFSETQRNKGNFPGRFSGRQFSNSRSEMNVSTLELGDSALYLCASSPAAGTDFLNEQFFGPGTRLTVL.

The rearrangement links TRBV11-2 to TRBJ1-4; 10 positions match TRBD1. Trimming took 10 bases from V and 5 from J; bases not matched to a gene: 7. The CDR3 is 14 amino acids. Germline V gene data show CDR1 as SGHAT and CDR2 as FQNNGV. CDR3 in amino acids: CATQPGQGNEKLFF. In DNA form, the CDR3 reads TGTGCCACCCAACCGGGACAGGGGAATGAAAAACTGTTTTTT.

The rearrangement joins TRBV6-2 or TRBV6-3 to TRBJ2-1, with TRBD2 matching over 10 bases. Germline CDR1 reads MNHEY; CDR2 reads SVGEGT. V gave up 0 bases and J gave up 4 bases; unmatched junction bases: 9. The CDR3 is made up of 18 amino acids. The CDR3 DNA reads TGTGCCAGCAGTTACTCTCCGCCTACTAGCGGGATTTACAATGAGCAGTTCTTC. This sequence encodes CASSYSPPTSGIYNEQFF.

CDR3 nucleotide sequence: TGCGCCAGCAGCTTGGCGGTACGAACGACTGAAGCTTTCTTT. Amino acid sequence: CASSLAVRTTEAFF. V is TRBV5-1 and J is TRBJ1-1; unclear D gene. The CDR3 covers 14 residues. V lost 0 bases and J lost 5, with 11 bases in between. Germline lookup yields CDR1 SGHRS and CDR2 YFSETQ.

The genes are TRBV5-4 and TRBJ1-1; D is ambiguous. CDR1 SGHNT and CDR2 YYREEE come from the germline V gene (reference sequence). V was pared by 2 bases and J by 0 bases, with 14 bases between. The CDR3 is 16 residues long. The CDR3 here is CASSFVPEGMNTEAFF. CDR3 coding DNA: TGTGCCAGCAGCTTCGTTCCTGAGGGAATGAACACTGAAGCTTTCTTT.

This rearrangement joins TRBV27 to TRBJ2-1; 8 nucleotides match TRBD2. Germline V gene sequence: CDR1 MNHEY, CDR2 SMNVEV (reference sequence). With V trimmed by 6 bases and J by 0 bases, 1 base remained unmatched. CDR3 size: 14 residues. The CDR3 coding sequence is TGTGCCAGCAGAACTAGCGGCTCCTACAATGAGCAGTTCTTC. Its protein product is CASRTSGSYNEQFF.

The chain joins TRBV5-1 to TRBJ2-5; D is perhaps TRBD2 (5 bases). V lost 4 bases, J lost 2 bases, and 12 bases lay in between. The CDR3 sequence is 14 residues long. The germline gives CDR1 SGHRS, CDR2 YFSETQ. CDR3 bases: TGCGCCAGCAGCCCACTAGGATTTCAAGAGACCCAGTACTTC. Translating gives CASSPLGFQETQYF.

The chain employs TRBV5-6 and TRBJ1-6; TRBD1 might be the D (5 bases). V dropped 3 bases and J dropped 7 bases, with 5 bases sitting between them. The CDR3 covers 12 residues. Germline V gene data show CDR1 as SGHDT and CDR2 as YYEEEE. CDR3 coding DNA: TGTGCCAGCAGCTCAGGGAATTCACCCCTCCACTTT. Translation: CASSSGNSPLHF.

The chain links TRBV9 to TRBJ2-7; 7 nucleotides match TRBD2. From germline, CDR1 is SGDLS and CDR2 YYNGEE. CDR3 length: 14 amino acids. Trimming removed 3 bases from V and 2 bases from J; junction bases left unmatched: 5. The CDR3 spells CASSGSGTTYEQYF. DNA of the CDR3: TGTGCCAGCAGCGGCAGCGGGACTACCTACGAGCAGTACTTC.